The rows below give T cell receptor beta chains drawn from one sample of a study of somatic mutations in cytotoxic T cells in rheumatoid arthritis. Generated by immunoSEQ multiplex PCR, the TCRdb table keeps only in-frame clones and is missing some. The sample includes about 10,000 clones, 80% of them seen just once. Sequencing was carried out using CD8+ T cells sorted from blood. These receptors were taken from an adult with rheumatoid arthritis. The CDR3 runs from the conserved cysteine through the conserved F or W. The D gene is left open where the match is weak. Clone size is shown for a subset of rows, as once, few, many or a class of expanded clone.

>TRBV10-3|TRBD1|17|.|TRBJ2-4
CAISRDRGLPGENIQYF
TGTGCCATCAGCCGGGACAGGGGACTCCCTGGGGAAAACATTCAGTACTTC
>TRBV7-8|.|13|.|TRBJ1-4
CASSRRSQEKLFF
TGTGCCAGCAGCCGCCGATCACAGGAAAAACTGTTTTTT
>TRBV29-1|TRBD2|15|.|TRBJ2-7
CSVAGLAVNPYEQYF
TGCAGCGTCGCGGGACTAGCGGTTAATCCCTACGAGCAGTACTTC
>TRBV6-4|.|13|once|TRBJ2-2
CASRGTDTGELFF
TGTGCCAGCAGGGGGACGGACACCGGGGAGCTGTTTTTT
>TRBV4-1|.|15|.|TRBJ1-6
CASSQDGLTYPPLHF
TGCGCCAGCAGCCAAGACGGCCTGACCTATCCACCCCTCCACTTT
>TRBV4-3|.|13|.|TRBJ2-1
CASSQDQGSQQFF
TGCGCCAGCAGCCAAGATCAGGGAAGCCAGCAGTTCTTC
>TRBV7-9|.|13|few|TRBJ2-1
CASSPYMDRVQFF
TGTGCCAGCAGCCCATACATGGACAGAGTCCAGTTCTTC
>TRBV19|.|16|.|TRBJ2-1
CASSSPLKSSYNEQFF
TGTGCCAGTAGTTCGCCCTTGAAGAGCTCCTACAATGAGCAGTTCTTC
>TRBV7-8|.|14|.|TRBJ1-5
CASSLGGAKQPQHF
TGTGCCAGCAGCTTAGGGGGGGCGAAGCAGCCCCAGCATTTT
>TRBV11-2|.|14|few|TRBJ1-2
CASSFQQGNYGYTF
TGTGCCAGCAGCTTCCAACAGGGAAACTATGGCTACACCTTC
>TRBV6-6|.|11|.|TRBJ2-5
CASIFQETQYF
TGTGCCAGCATTTTCCAAGAGACCCAGTACTTC
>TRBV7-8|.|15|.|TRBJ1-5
CASSLYGRVNQPQHF
TGTGCCAGCAGCTTATACGGCAGGGTCAATCAGCCCCAGCATTTT
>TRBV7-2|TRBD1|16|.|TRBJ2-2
CASSLEGTGWPGELFF
TGTGCCAGCAGCTTAGAAGGGACAGGATGGCCCGGGGAGCTGTTTTTT
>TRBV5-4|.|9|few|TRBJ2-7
CASSWVQYF
TGTGCCAGCAGCTGGGTGCAGTACTTC
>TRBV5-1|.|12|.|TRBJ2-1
CASSSGSGEQFF
TGCGCCAGCAGCTCAGGGTCCGGTGAGCAGTTCTTC
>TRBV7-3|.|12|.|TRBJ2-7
CASCIRVYEQYF
TGTGCCAGCTGTATAAGGGTCTACGAGCAGTACTTC
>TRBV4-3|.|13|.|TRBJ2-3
CASSQARTDTQYF
TGCGCCAGCAGCCAAGCCCGCACAGATACGCAGTATTTT
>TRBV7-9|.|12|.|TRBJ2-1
CSSSPGRDEQFF
TGTTCTTCGTCGCCGGGAAGGGATGAGCAGTTCTTC
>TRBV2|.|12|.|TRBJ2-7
CASTTVPYEQYF
TGTGCCAGCACCACAGTACCTTACGAGCAGTACTTC
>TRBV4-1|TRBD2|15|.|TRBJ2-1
CASSQGGTSSNEQFF
TGCGCCAGCAGCCAGGGCGGGACTAGTAGCAATGAGCAGTTCTTC
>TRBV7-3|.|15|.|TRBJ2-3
CASSLDVSGTDTQYF
TGTGCCAGCAGCTTAGACGTGAGTGGCACAGATACGCAGTATTTT
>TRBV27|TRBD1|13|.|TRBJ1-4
CASMGQSNEKLFF
TGTGCCAGCATGGGACAGAGTAATGAAAAACTGTTTTTT
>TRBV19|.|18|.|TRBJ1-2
CASTARGSQIWTHYGYTF
TGTGCCAGTACCGCTCGGGGATCTCAAATTTGGACGCACTATGGCTACACCTTC